The next 28 T cell receptor beta chains were all read from a single sample in a study of early T cells in non-severe SARS-CoV-2 infection. TCRdb processed the 5' RACE reads anew with MiXCR; each CDR3 protein has one entry. The table includes about 55,000 distinct CDR3 sequences, under 15% detected once. The sequenced sample was whole blood, obtained at baseline. These receptors were obtained from an adult who was a healthcare worker with PCR-confirmed SARS-CoV-2 infection or an uninfected control (not recorded which).

The chain couples TRBV5-1 to TRBJ2-1, with a tentative D call TRBD2 (5 bases). This CDR3 is built from 13 residues. V was pared by 9 bases and J by 5 bases, with 15 bases between. Germline CDR1 is SGHRS and CDR2 is YFSETQ. The CDR3 nucleotides are TGCGCCACCTCGGAGAGAGGGAACAATGAGCAGTTCTTC. It encodes CATSERGNNEQFF.

This rearrangement joins TRBV28 to TRBJ1-2; D unresolved. Trimming took 5 bases from V and 4 from J, leaving 8 bases between them. This CDR3 has 12 amino acids. Germline V lookup: CDR1 MDHEN, CDR2 SYDVKM. CDR3 residues: CASSLGVYGYTF. In DNA, the CDR3 is TGTGCCAGCAGTCTGGGTGTCTATGGCTACACCTTC.

The rearrangement joins TRBV10-1 to TRBJ1-2; D is ambiguous. This CDR3 comprises 13 residues. Trimming stripped 4 bases from V and 1 base from J, with 7 bases between. In germline, CDR1 is WNHNN, CDR2 SYGVQD (reference sequence). The CDR3 DNA follows: TGCGCCAGCAGTGTAGCGATTAACTATGGCTACACCTTC. Amino acid sequence: CASSVAINYGYTF.

This clonotype appeared many times. This chain joins TRBV3-1 and TRBJ2-1; D may be TRBD2 (6 bases). The V end was cut by 1 base, the J end by 4 bases, with 11 bases between. The CDR3 sequence is 15 residues long. In germline, CDR1 is LGHDT, CDR2 YNNKEL (reference sequence). The CDR3 loop is CASSQGASEYNEQFF. The DNA of the CDR3 is TGTGCCAGCAGCCAAGGGGCTAGCGAGTACAATGAGCAGTTCTTC.

The chain links TRBV28 to TRBJ1-2, with D maybe TRBD1 (5 bases). The V and J ends lost 6 bases and 8 bases respectively, with 19 bases between them. The CDR3 loop spans 14 amino acids. Germline loops: CDR1 MDHEN, CDR2 SYDVKM. CDR3 DNA sequence: TGTGCCAGCAGAACCCCAGGGTTTCAGGAAGGCTACACCTTC. Amino acids: CASRTPGFQEGYTF.

The chain employs TRBV3-1 and TRBJ2-2; 7 bases are a match to TRBD1. Germline CDR1 reads LGHDT; CDR2 reads YNNKEL (reference sequence). J was trimmed by 7 bases and V by 4 bases; bases with no gene match: 3. The CDR3 is made up of 13 amino acids. CDR3 loop: CASSRQGNGELFF. As DNA, the CDR3 is TGTGCCAGCAGCCGACAGGGAAACGGGGAGCTGTTTTTT.

This clonotype was seen ten or more times. This chain joins TRBV30 and TRBJ2-1, with D uncertain. V dropped 0 bases and J dropped 7 bases, with 4 bases sitting between them. The CDR3 sequence is 11 residues long. CDR1 is GTSNPN and CDR2 is SVGIG in the germline V gene (reference sequence). The chain's CDR3 is CAWSVVNEQFF. CDR3 nucleotides: TGTGCCTGGAGTGTGGTAAATGAGCAGTTCTTC.

The genes are TRBV2 and TRBJ1-4; D gene unclear. The V and J ends lost 6 bases and 8 bases respectively, with 19 bases between them. From germline, CDR1 is SNHLY and CDR2 FYNNEI. This CDR3 is built from 15 residues. The CDR3 nucleotides read TGTGCCAGCAGATCCCAAGGATCCACCGGGGAAAAACTGTTTTTT. Protein: CASRSQGSTGEKLFF.

The chain employs TRBV6-1 and TRBJ1-1; 12 bases map to TRBD1. This CDR3 is built from 13 residues. The germline V gene has CDR1 MNHNS and CDR2 SASEGT. The V and J ends lost 4 bases and 9 bases, in that order; junction bases with no gene match: 3. The CDR3 protein is CASSGDRGRKAFF. CDR3 in DNA: TGTGCCAGCAGTGGGGACAGGGGGCGCAAAGCTTTCTTT.

In this sample, this clonotype turned up a few times. The rearrangement joins TRBV11-2 to TRBJ2-7, with 10 bases fitting TRBD1. V dropped 5 bases and J dropped 7; count of bases not matched to a gene: 11. From germline, CDR1 is SGHAT and CDR2 FQNNGV. The CDR3 extends over 15 amino acids. DNA of the CDR3: TGTGCCAGCAGCCAGCCGGGACAGGGGTCTGATGAGCAGTACTTC. Translating it yields CASSQPGQGSDEQYF.

This clonotype showed up just a few times. J is TRBJ2-7 and V is TRBV28; D is unresolved. V lost 6 bases to trimming and J lost 12 bases, with 21 bases between them. The germline V gene encodes CDR1 MDHEN and CDR2 SYDVKM. The CDR3 has 13 residues. CDR3 in amino acids: CASSEDPTRESYF. For the CDR3, the DNA is TGTGCCAGCAGCGAGGACCCAACTCGTGAGTCGTACTTC. The whole variable domain, remainder taken from reference TRBV28 and TRBJ2-7, is DVKVTQSSRYLVKRTGEKVFLECVQDMDHENMFWYRQDPGLGLRLIYFSYDVKMKEKGDIPEGYSVSREKKERFSLILESASTNQTSMYLCASSEDPTRESYFGPGTRLTVT.

In its sample, this clonotype was seen many times. The chain uses TRBV11-1 and TRBJ2-2; D is uncertain. V lost 1 base and J 6 bases, leaving 6 bases between the germline ends. Looked up from germline, CDR1 is SGHAT and CDR2 is FQDESV (reference sequence). The CDR3 has 13 residues. CDR3 sequence (DNA): TGTGCCAGCAGCTTAGGACTGTCCGGGGAGCTGTTTTTT. As protein: CASSLGLSGELFF.

This chain uses TRBV19 with TRBJ2-5, with a possible D match to TRBD2 (5 bases). V lost 7 bases and J 1 base, leaving 19 bases between the germline ends. Germline-derived CDR1 and CDR2 are LNHDA and SQIVND (reference sequence). The CDR3 spans 16 residues. The CDR3 bases are TGTGCCAGTATCACTAGGAGAAAGTGGATCCAAGAGACCCAGTACTTC. Amino acids: CASITRRKWIQETQYF.

The J gene is TRBJ1-5, the V gene TRBV12-3 or TRBV12-4, with 7 bases that match TRBD1. The length of the CDR3 is 11 residues. V lost 8 bases, J lost 16 bases, and 11 bases stayed unmatched. CDR3 sequence: CASSVSQGVHF. The DNA for the CDR3 is TGTGCCAGCTCAGTCTCCCAGGGGGTTCATTTT.

This clonotype has a single count. Here the CDR3 omits its conserved ending phenylalanine or tryptophan, so a read error is the likely source. J is TRBJ1-5 and V is TRBV7-9; D remains ambiguous. Germline-derived CDR1 and CDR2 are SEHNR and FQNEAQ (reference sequence). Trimming shortened V by 6 bases and J by 2 bases, and 5 bases separated the two germline ends. The CDR3 is made up of 12 amino acids. The CDR3 DNA reads as TGTGCCAGCAGTCGCGGCAATCAGCCCCAGCATTAT. It codes for CASSRGNQPQHY.

This clonotype was counted ten times or more. V is TRBV3-1 and J is TRBJ1-2; the D is unclear. Looked up from germline, CDR1 is LGHDT and CDR2 is YNNKEL (reference sequence). V was cut by 1 base and J by 3 bases, with 9 bases left in between. The CDR3 has 14 amino acids. CDR3 in amino acids: CASSQGSGDYGYTF. DNA of the CDR3: TGTGCCAGCAGCCAAGGATCTGGGGACTATGGCTACACCTTC.

This clonotype has a handful of counts. The chain is built from TRBV6-1 and TRBJ2-7, with 9 bases matching TRBD2. Germline trimming cut 5 bases from V and 4 bases from J; bases unmatched to any gene: 3. Germline V CDR1 and CDR2: MNHNS, SASEGT. The CDR3 extends over 13 amino acids. This CDR3 is CASSLGLAYEQYF. The CDR3 DNA reads TGTGCCAGCAGTTTGGGACTAGCTTACGAGCAGTACTTC.

This clonotype has ten or more counts. V and J are TRBV2 and TRBJ1-2, with a tentative D call TRBD1 (5 bases). V lost 6 bases and J 4 bases, leaving 15 bases between the germline ends. The CDR3 consists of 14 residues. Germline V gives CDR1 SNHLY, CDR2 FYNNEI. CDR3 sequence: CASSDSLTVYGYTF. The CDR3 DNA is TGTGCCAGCAGCGATTCTCTGACAGTCTATGGCTACACCTTC.

This clonotype has just one count. V is TRBV10-1 and J is TRBJ2-1, with 10 bases that match TRBD2. Trimming cost V 5 bases and J 4 bases; bases outside gene matches: 8. The germline V gene encodes CDR1 WNHNN and CDR2 SYGVQD (reference sequence). This CDR3 is built from 16 residues. Here the CDR3 reads CASSTSGKRGYNEQFF. The CDR3 nucleotides are TGCGCCAGCAGTACTAGCGGGAAGCGTGGATACAATGAGCAGTTCTTC.

V usage is TRBV18 and J usage is TRBJ2-7, with D maybe TRBD2 (5 bases). V lost 3 bases and J 5 bases, leaving 8 bases between the germline ends. The CDR3 covers 12 residues. The germline CDR1 and CDR2 sequences are KGHSH and LQKENI. The CDR3 DNA reads as TGTGCCAGCTCACCGAGGGTTGACGAGCAGTACTTC. This encodes CASSPRVDEQYF. Full variable domain (missing parts from reference TRBV18 and TRBJ2-7): NAGVMQNPRHLVRRRGQEARLRCSPMKGHSHVYWYRQLPEEGLKFMVYLQKENIIDESGMPKERFSAEFPKEGPSILRIQQVVRGDSAAYFCASSPRVDEQYFGPGTRLTVT.

The V gene is TRBV6-5, the J gene TRBJ2-1; 7 bases line up with TRBD2. Unmatched junction bases numbered 4, after V lost 6 bases and J lost 5 bases. The CDR3 spans 13 residues. The germline V gene has CDR1 MNHEY and CDR2 SVGAGI. The DNA of the CDR3 is TGTGCCAGCAGGTGGAGCGGGAACAATGAGCAGTTCTTC. Translated: CASRWSGNNEQFF.

The V call is TRBV10-3, the J call TRBJ2-2; 7 nucleotides line up with TRBD2. The V and J ends lost 6 bases and 6 bases, in that order; junction bases with no gene match: 7. CDR1 and CDR2 (germline): ENHRY, SYGVKD. The CDR3 has 14 amino acids. The CDR3 DNA sequence: TGTGCCATCAGGGAGGGAGGGGACGCCGGGGAGCTGTTTTTT. It is translated as CAIREGGDAGELFF.

This clonotype was detected ten times or more. CDR3 coding DNA: TGTGCCAGCACCCGACAGGGGGGCGAGCAGTACTTC. This codes for CASTRQGGEQYF. This chain links TRBV7-9 with TRBJ2-7; 9 bases line up with TRBD1. Looked up from germline, CDR1 is SEHNR and CDR2 is FQNEAQ (reference sequence). V dropped 7 bases and J dropped 6; count of bases not matched to a gene: 4. The CDR3 has 12 residues.

The table lists this clonotype with a few counts. The rearrangement links TRBV28 to TRBJ2-1; TRBD2 matches at 10 bases. Trimming took 5 bases from V and 1 from J; bases not matched to a gene: 5. Germline CDR1 is MDHEN and CDR2 is SYDVKM. CDR3 length: 16 amino acids. The CDR3 DNA reads TGTGCCAGCAGTACCCTAGCGGGGGCATCCTACAATGAGCAGTTCTTC. Translation: CASSTLAGASYNEQFF.

This clonotype was counted only a few times. The V gene is TRBV7-8, the J gene TRBJ1-1; D gene ambiguous. Germline CDR1 is SGHVS and CDR2 is FQNEAQ. Trimming took off 1 base at V and 4 bases at J, with 7 bases between the two ends. CDR3 size: 13 residues. This CDR3 is CASSLGGGTEAFF. The CDR3 DNA follows: TGTGCCAGCAGCTTAGGGGGAGGCACTGAAGCTTTCTTT.

The chain is built from TRBV12-3 or TRBV12-4 and TRBJ2-5, with D tentatively TRBD2 (6 bases). The ends were cut back, 1 base at V and 7 bases at J, with 10 bases in the middle. This CDR3 is built from 13 residues. The CDR3 protein is CASSLVAEGTQYF. The CDR3 coding sequence is TGTGCCAGCAGTTTAGTGGCGGAGGGGACCCAGTACTTC.

CDR3 coding DNA: TGCGCCAGCAGCACAGGAGTAGGCGGAAAACTGTTTTTT. This codes for CASSTGVGGKLFF. V and J are TRBV5-1 and TRBJ1-4; tentative D call: TRBD1 (5 bases). Trimming took off 4 bases at V and 10 bases at J, with 14 bases between the two ends. Germline V gene sequence: CDR1 SGHRS, CDR2 YFSETQ. CDR3 length: 13 amino acids.

This clonotype has just a few counts. V usage is TRBV27 and J usage is TRBJ2-1; no firm D call. CDR1 and CDR2 from the germline V gene are MNHEY and SMNVEV (reference sequence). The CDR3 loop spans 14 amino acids. V shed 0 bases and J shed 3 bases, with 6 bases lying between them. The CDR3 protein is CASSLSAIYNEQFF. Here the CDR3 DNA reads TGTGCCAGCAGTTTATCGGCCATCTACAATGAGCAGTTCTTC.